The T cell receptor beta chain described here comes from a study of cytomegalovirus exposure and HLA in healthy donors. Germline CDR1 and CDR2: SGHTA and FQGTGA. The junction had 12 bases not matched to a gene; V was cut back by 5 bases and J by 7 bases. The CDR3 consists of 16 residues. The study ran its PCR with 60 Vbeta and 13 Jbeta primers. Clones were sequenced by immunoSEQ multiplex PCR, and TCRdb holds only the in-frame ones, with some missing. The sample records fewer than 250,000 clones, 80% to 90% being singletons. Specimen: PBMCs. The clonotype comes from a man under 40 in good health and CMV-seronegative. J is TRBJ1-4 and V is TRBV7-3; TRBD1 matches 8 bases. CDR3 residues: CASSPSPQGEGEKLFF. Here the CDR3 DNA reads TGTGCCAGCAGCCCCTCCCCACAGGGGGAGGGTGAAAAACTGTTTTTT. Complete variable domain (other parts from reference TRBV7-3 and TRBJ1-4): GAGVSQTPSNKVTEKGKYVELRCDPISGHTALYWYRQSLGQGPEFLIYFQGTGAADDSGLPNDRFFAVRPEGSVSTLKIQRTERGDSAVYLCASSPSPQGEGEKLFFGSGTQLSVL.